This T cell receptor (beta chain) emerged from a study of T cell responses to AZD1222 COVID-19 vaccine. Study-level background: Second doses were pooled across both intervals (about 4 or about 12 weeks).

Notes on this clone: Its antigen is not known.

Notes on the study in general: Researchers took repertoire samples only after the peak T cell response had come. Vaccination with two AZD1222 doses was followed by a rise in Spike-specific TCR breadth and depth.

Produced via immunoSEQ multiplex PCR; TCRdb's table is partial and in-frame only. The data hold 95,000 to 150,000 clones, with roughly nine tenths observed a single time. V lost 8 bases to trimming and J lost 6 bases, with 20 bases between them. The CDR3 contains 14 residues. CDR1 is LNHNV and CDR2 is YYDKDF in the germline V gene (reference sequence). This chain connects TRBV15 to TRBJ2-7; tentative D call: TRBD1 (5 bases). The sequence was collected from an adult in good health. Here the sequenced sample was peripheral blood, taken on day 0 of AZD1222 vaccination. In nucleotides, the CDR3 is TGTGCCACCCTCAGTTCGGTAGGGGTGGGCGAGCAGTACTTC. It encodes CATLSSVGVGEQYF. Full variable domain (remainder filled in from reference TRBV15 and TRBJ2-7): DAMVIQNPRYQVTQFGKPVTLSCSQTLNHNVMYWYQQKSSQAPKLLFHYYDKDFNNEADTPDNFQSRRPNTSFCFLDIRSPGLGDTAMYLCATLSSVGVGEQYFGPGTRLTVT.